This entry is about one TCR beta chain. What it binds is not known. Molecules of cDNA were individually given unique molecular identifiers that were attached to them. MiXCR, applied by TCRdb to the 5' RACE reads, yields one record per CDR3 protein. This table has over 55,000 distinct CDR3 sequences, roughly 8.4% appearing once. This specimen comes from a study of early T cells in non-severe SARS-CoV-2 infection. Study background: Sequencing was performed on bulk RNA from unsorted whole blood, leaving chains unpaired. The study's findings and limits: VDJdb matching favored anti-spike CD8 responses, missing private and CD4 specificities.

Germline CDR1 reads SGHNT; CDR2 reads YYREEE (reference sequence). CDR3 length equals 13 residues. V dropped 1 base and J dropped 10; count of bases not matched to a gene: 4. The V gene is TRBV5-4, the J gene TRBJ2-1, with 8 bases matching TRBD2. This clonotype originated in an adult who was a healthcare worker with PCR-confirmed SARS-CoV-2 infection or an uninfected control (not recorded which). The sample taken for sequencing was whole blood. DNA of the CDR3: TGTGCCAGCAGCTTGCCAGCGGGAGACGAGCAGTTCTTC. It codes for CASSLPAGDEQFF.